One sample yielded the 27 T cell receptor beta chains listed below, sequenced in a study of cytomegalovirus exposure and HLA in healthy donors. The PCR was carried out with 60 Vbeta primers and 13 Jbeta primers. Clones were read by immunoSEQ multiplex PCR, and TCRdb kept only the in-frame ones, dropping some. Of under 110,000 clones in the sample, about 64% are singletons; the top ten hold 2.8%. Sequenced material: PBMCs. These receptors were collected from a female donor in good health and CMV-seronegative.

This clone turned up a few times. The chain is built from TRBV30 and TRBJ2-2, with a weak D call TRBD2 (5 bases). This CDR3 comprises 13 residues. With 1 base removed from V and 6 bases from J, the gap between germline ends came to 9 bases. Germline V gene lookup returns CDR1 GTSNPN and CDR2 SVGIG (reference sequence). The CDR3 DNA reads as TGTGCCTGGAGTGACGAGAGGGCCGGGGAGCTGTTTTTT. Translated: CAWSDERAGELFF. Combining the CDR3 with reference TRBV30 and TRBJ2-2 gives the whole variable domain SQTIHQWPATLVQPVGSPLSLECTVEGTSNPNLYWYRQAAGRGLQLLFYSVGIGQISSEVPQNLSASRPQDRQFILSSKKLLLSDSGFYLCAWSDERAGELFFGEGSRLTVL.

This clone was picked up a small number of times. The V and J genes are TRBV6-6 and TRBJ2-3; D is possibly TRBD2 (6 bases). Between the trimmed V and J ends, which lost 6 bases and 6 bases, there was a span of 19 bases. Germline loops: CDR1 MNHNY, CDR2 SVGAGI (reference sequence). This CDR3 is built from 15 residues. Here the CDR3 DNA reads TGTGCCAGCAGCCGACGGAGGGAGCGAGGGGATACGCAGTATTTT. It translates to CASSRRRERGDTQYF.

This clone came up once. This sequence joins TRBV7-9 and TRBJ2-5; 8 bases agree with TRBD2. There are 16 residues in the CDR3. V lost 6 bases and J lost 2; bases outside the gene matches: 11. Germline values: CDR1 SEHNR, CDR2 FQNEAQ (reference sequence). DNA of the CDR3: TGTGCCAGCAGACTAGACCGGGGGGGGCGGCAAGAGACCCAGTACTTC. Encoded protein: CASRLDRGGRQETQYF.

J is TRBJ2-5 and V is TRBV12-2; TRBD2, the table's D call, lacks a check against the DNA. The DNA end favors TRBJ2-7, so the J call may be wrong. TRBV12-2 is an annotated pseudogene. The CDR3 spans 16 residues. The CDR3: CASRLAMGGRRYEQYF. The DNA for the CDR3 is TGTGCAAGTCGCTTAGCGATGGGCGGGAGGCGCTACGAGCAGTACTTC.

This sequence joins TRBV9 and TRBJ2-2; 10 positions agree with TRBD2. V dropped 5 bases and J dropped 2; count of bases not matched to a gene: 3. Germline values: CDR1 SGDLS, CDR2 YYNGEE. The CDR3 extends over 15 amino acids. The CDR3 region has the DNA TGTGCCAGCAGTTGGACTAGCGGTAACACCGGGGAGCTGTTTTTT. Its translation: CASSWTSGNTGELFF.

The chain is built from TRBV11-2 and TRBJ2-2, with 7 positions matching TRBD2. The CDR3 length is 14 residues. J lost 7 bases, V lost 1 base, and 3 bases had no gene match. Germline values: CDR1 SGHAT, CDR2 FQNNGV. The CDR3 sequence is CASSLGREIGELFF. CDR3 coding DNA: TGTGCCAGCAGCTTAGGGCGGGAGATCGGGGAGCTGTTTTTT.

This rearrangement joins TRBV4-1 to TRBJ2-5; D is uncertain. Deletions cut 1 base from V and 2 bases from J, with 5 bases between. This CDR3 has 13 amino acids. Per germline, CDR1 MGHRA and CDR2 YSYEKL. CDR3: CASSQVLQETQYF. CDR3 in DNA: TGCGCCAGCAGCCAAGTCCTACAAGAGACCCAGTACTTC.

V usage is TRBV7-2 and J usage is TRBJ2-7, with TRBD2 matching over 7 bases. The germline V gene encodes CDR1 SGHTA and CDR2 FQGNSA. The junction had 9 bases not matched to a gene; V was cut back by 7 bases and J by 3 bases. This CDR3 region has 14 residues. In nucleotides, the CDR3 is TGTGCCAGCAATCAGGGAGGGGAGTACTACGAGCAGTACTTC. Its translation is CASNQGGEYYEQYF.

The chain joins TRBV5-1 to TRBJ2-5, with 11 bases lining up with TRBD2. J was trimmed by 0 bases and V by 0 bases; bases with no gene match: 4. CDR1 is SGHRS, CDR2 YFSETQ, per germline. The CDR3 totals 17 residues. Here the CDR3 DNA reads TGCGCCAGCAGCTTGGCAGGGACTAGCGGTGACCAAGAGACCCAGTACTTC. Its translation is CASSLAGTSGDQETQYF.

This chain connects TRBV9 to TRBJ2-7; 9 positions match TRBD1. Germline trimming cut 1 base from V and 6 bases from J; bases unmatched to any gene: 8. CDR1 is SGDLS, CDR2 YYNGEE, per germline. This CDR3 comprises 15 residues. CDR3 nucleotides: TGTGCCAGCAGCGTATCCGGGACAGGGATGGGCGAGCAGTACTTC. As protein: CASSVSGTGMGEQYF.

Written as DNA, the CDR3 is TGTGCCAGCAGCTTAGAAGGAGACCCCTCCTACAATGAGCAGTTCTTC. Translating it yields CASSLEGDPSYNEQFF. The V gene is TRBV11-3, the J gene TRBJ2-1; D not resolved. V lost 0 bases to trimming and J lost 0 bases, with 9 bases between them. The CDR3 runs 16 residues. From germline, CDR1 is SGHNT and CDR2 YENEEA.

The rearrangement links TRBV7-2 to TRBJ2-2, with D hard to call. CDR3 length equals 12 residues. V was clipped by 5 bases and J by 1 base, with 2 bases between them. The germline CDR1 and CDR2 sequences are SGHTA and FQGNSA. The CDR3 DNA reads TGTGCCAGCAGCCGGAACACCGGGGAGCTGTTTTTT. Translating gives CASSRNTGELFF.

The chain combines TRBV27 with TRBJ2-1, with D perhaps TRBD1 (6 bases). The CDR3 contains 17 residues. Germline V CDR1 and CDR2: MNHEY, SMNVEV (reference sequence). Trimming pared 4 bases from V and 5 bases from J, leaving 21 bases between. The CDR3 sequence is CASSSGFGTPTHNEQFF. The CDR3 DNA is TGTGCCAGCAGTTCGGGGTTTGGGACACCAACTCACAATGAGCAGTTCTTC.

This sequence joins TRBV5-6 and TRBJ2-1, with a weak D call TRBD2 (6 bases). The CDR3 contains 17 residues. With 0 bases removed from V and 2 bases from J, the gap between germline ends came to 15 bases. Germline CDR1 reads SGHDT; CDR2 reads YYEEEE. Here the CDR3 reads CASSLALRDSPYNEQFF. The CDR3 nucleotides read TGTGCCAGCAGCTTGGCCTTAAGGGACTCCCCCTACAATGAGCAGTTCTTC.

V gene TRBV28 combines with J gene TRBJ2-5; weak D call: TRBD2 (5 bases). CDR3 length: 13 residues. In germline, CDR1 is MDHEN, CDR2 SYDVKM. V lost 6 bases, J lost 1 base, and 9 bases lay in between. The CDR3 region has the DNA TGTGCCAGCAGAGGCGGGTTCCAAGAGACCCAGTACTTC. This encodes CASRGGFQETQYF.

This clone was recorded a few times. This chain uses TRBV7-3 with TRBJ2-5; D may be TRBD1 (7 bases). Per the germline V gene, CDR1 is SGHTA and CDR2 is FQGTGA. V lost 6 bases and J lost 2, with 13 bases in between. The CDR3 totals 14 residues. The CDR3 region is CASRGGQLQETQYF. The CDR3 coding sequence is TGTGCCAGCAGGGGGGGACAGCTACAAGAGACCCAGTACTTC.

This chain links TRBV6-5 with TRBJ1-2, with 8 bases that match TRBD1. The germline V gene encodes CDR1 MNHEY and CDR2 SVGAGI. The CDR3 is 12 amino acids. After removal of 11 bases from V and 8 bases from J, the junction contained 10 bases not matched to a gene. The DNA of the CDR3 is TGTGCCGCTGGGGTACAGGGGGGCGGCTACACCTTC. Its protein product is CAAGVQGGGYTF.

The chain is built from TRBV28 and TRBJ2-5, with D tentatively TRBD1 (5 bases). Between the trimmed V and J ends, which lost 6 bases and 9 bases, there was a span of 17 bases. Germline-derived CDR1 and CDR2 are MDHEN and SYDVKM. The CDR3 is made up of 13 amino acids. The CDR3 here is CASRRTPDLAQYF. The CDR3 nucleotides are TGTGCCAGCAGGAGGACACCTGATTTGGCCCAGTACTTC.

The V call is TRBV18, the J call TRBJ2-5; 12 bases fit TRBD2. Germline-derived CDR1 and CDR2 are KGHSH and LQKENI. The CDR3 length is 16 residues. The J segment lost 5 bases and the V segment lost 3 bases, leaving 7 bases of the junction unmatched. The CDR3 spells CASSPASGRAPETQYF. Here the CDR3 DNA reads TGTGCCAGCTCACCGGCTAGCGGGAGGGCCCCGGAGACCCAGTACTTC.

This chain uses TRBV11-3 with TRBJ2-7; D not resolved. The CDR3 length is 15 residues. Germline V gene lookup returns CDR1 SGHNT and CDR2 YENEEA. Between the trimmed V and J ends, which lost 5 bases and 3 bases, there was a span of 17 bases. The CDR3 region has the DNA TGTGCCAGCAGCCCTCCTAGACTTACCTTCTACGAGCAGTACTTC. Amino acid sequence: CASSPPRLTFYEQYF.

V usage is TRBV6-1 and J usage is TRBJ1-1; 10 bases agree with TRBD1. V gave up 5 bases and J gave up 12 bases; unmatched junction bases: 9. This CDR3 region has 13 residues. Germline-derived CDR1 and CDR2 are MNHNS and SASEGT. CDR3 nucleotides: TGTGCCAGCAGTCCGCAGACAGGGGGCGCGCCTTTCTTT. Translated: CASSPQTGGAPFF.

The V gene is TRBV7-2, the J gene TRBJ1-5; perhaps TRBD1 as D (6 bases). Trimming took 6 bases from V and 3 from J, leaving 18 bases between them. This CDR3 contains 16 residues. Germline V gives CDR1 SGHTA, CDR2 FQGNSA. The CDR3 bases are TGTGCCAGCAGTCGCCTAGGGGGGGGTGACAATCAGCCCCAGCATTTT. Amino acids: CASSRLGGGDNQPQHF.

The gene calls are TRBV27 and TRBJ1-1; 11 nucleotides line up with TRBD1. Germline CDR1 and CDR2: MNHEY and SMNVEV (reference sequence). This CDR3 region has 19 residues. The ends lost 3 bases at V and 0 bases at J; junction bases unmatched: 12. The CDR3 here is CASSFKGQGALTMNTEAFF. The CDR3 DNA follows: TGTGCCAGCAGTTTCAAAGGACAGGGGGCTCTCACAATGAACACTGAAGCTTTCTTT.

This clone was recorded only once. The V gene is TRBV4-1, the J gene TRBJ1-5, with TRBD1 matching 8 bases. Losses at the gene ends were 3 bases for V and 7 bases for J; bases not matched to a gene: 8. CDR3 length: 15 residues. Germline-derived CDR1 and CDR2 are MGHRA and YSYEKL. CDR3 sequence reads: CASSHAGGVNQPQHF. The CDR3 DNA reads as TGCGCCAGCAGCCATGCAGGGGGCGTAAACCAGCCCCAGCATTTT.

This chain uses TRBV7-9 with TRBJ2-2; tentative D call: TRBD2 (6 bases). V was clipped by 1 base and J by 5 bases, with 8 bases between them. Germline V gives CDR1 SEHNR, CDR2 FQNEAQ (reference sequence). The CDR3 totals 14 residues. This CDR3 is CASSLGLATGELFF. CDR3 coding DNA: TGTGCCAGCAGCTTAGGGCTAGCGACCGGGGAGCTGTTTTTT.

V gene TRBV4-3 combines with J gene TRBJ2-7, with 7 bases lining up with TRBD2. The CDR3 has 15 residues. With 0 bases clipped from V and 4 bases from J, the junction kept 6 bases outside the gene matches. Germline V gene sequence: CDR1 LGHNA, CDR2 YSLEER. The CDR3, as DNA: TGCGCCAGCAGCCAAGAAGGACGGGGGGAGTACGAGCAGTACTTC. It is translated as CASSQEGRGEYEQYF.

The chain joins TRBV5-1 to TRBJ2-5; D possibly corresponds to TRBD2 (5 bases). The germline V gene encodes CDR1 SGHRS and CDR2 YFSETQ. The CDR3 sequence is 16 residues long. Trimming stripped 0 bases from V and 5 bases from J, with 17 bases between. The CDR3 DNA reads as TGCGCCAGCAGCTTGGGAAGTACTACTAGTAAGGAGACCCAGTACTTC. Translated: CASSLGSTTSKETQYF.